The 18 T cell receptor beta chains reported below all come from one sample, sequenced in a study of blood T cell repertoires in COVID-19. Data came from immunoSEQ multiplex PCR; TCRdb stores just in-frame clones and leaves some out. The sample consists of about 300,000 clones, 86% of them appearing once. Sequenced input: PBMCs or T cells enriched from blood (not recorded which). Every receptor here comes from a young woman who had recovered from COVID-19.

V usage is TRBV6-6 and J usage is TRBJ2-7, with D tentatively TRBD2 (5 bases). Germline V gives CDR1 MNHNY, CDR2 SVGAGI (reference sequence). Trimming removed 5 bases from V and 1 base from J, with 24 bases in between. The CDR3 has 18 residues. CDR3 nucleotide sequence: TGTGCCAGCAGTCAGAGCCTCGCCATAGCGACCGATTCCTACGAGCAGTACTTC. Protein product: CASSQSLAIATDSYEQYF.

This chain links TRBV24-1 with TRBJ1-2; the match to TRBD1 covers 8 bases. V lost 5 bases to trimming and J lost 5 bases; unmatched junction nucleotides: 3. The V gene's germline CDR1 is KGHDR and CDR2 SFDVKD. The CDR3 has 13 residues. DNA for the CDR3: TGTGCCACCAGTGCTCGACAGGGGTATGGCTACACCTTC. Amino acid sequence: CATSARQGYGYTF.

The CDR3 protein is CASSLVGTSGTDEQFF. The DNA of the CDR3 is TGTGCCAGCAGCTTAGTTGGGACTAGCGGGACCGATGAGCAGTTCTTC. The V and J genes are TRBV11-3 and TRBJ2-1; 13 bases are a match to TRBD2. The junction had 5 bases not matched to a gene; V was cut back by 1 base and J by 8 bases. The CDR3 is 16 residues long. Germline V gene data show CDR1 as SGHNT and CDR2 as YENEEA.

This chain joins TRBV10-1 and TRBJ2-3; 10 nucleotides line up with TRBD1. The trim removed 0 bases at V and 3 bases at J, leaving 9 bases unmatched. CDR3 length equals 18 residues. CDR1 is WNHNN and CDR2 is SYGVQD in the germline V gene (reference sequence). The CDR3 protein is CASSESTLDRGLTDTQYF. DNA for the CDR3: TGCGCCAGCAGTGAGTCGACCCTAGACAGGGGGCTAACAGATACGCAGTATTTT.

V usage is TRBV19 and J usage is TRBJ2-7; perhaps TRBD2 as D (6 bases). Trimming cost V 3 bases and J 5 bases, with 14 bases left between them. From germline, CDR1 is LNHDA and CDR2 SQIVND (reference sequence). The length of the CDR3 is 14 residues. This chain's CDR3 is CASSIDRGTHEQYF. The CDR3 DNA reads as TGTGCCAGTAGTATTGACCGGGGGACCCACGAGCAGTACTTC.

V usage is TRBV6-5 and J usage is TRBJ1-5; 7 bases map to TRBD1. The CDR3 loop spans 15 amino acids. The V gene's germline CDR1 is MNHEY and CDR2 SVGAGI. Trimming cost V 5 bases and J 5 bases; bases outside gene matches: 9. The CDR3 region has the DNA TGTGCCAGCAGTCACGACAGGGATGGGCATCAGCCCCAGCATTTT. Protein sequence: CASSHDRDGHQPQHF.

V gene TRBV4-1 combines with J gene TRBJ2-7; maybe TRBD1 (5 bases). In germline, CDR1 is MGHRA, CDR2 YSYEKL. Trimming removed 2 bases at V and 5 bases at J, with 16 bases between. This CDR3 contains 15 residues. CDR3 nucleotide sequence: TGCGCCAGCAGCCAAATATTATTAGGGGTCGACGAGCAGTACTTC. Protein product: CASSQILLGVDEQYF.

The CDR3 loop is CASSSIRGDNEQFF. CDR3 sequence (DNA): TGTGCCAGCAGCTCGATACGCGGGGACAATGAGCAGTTCTTC. This sequence joins TRBV11-2 and TRBJ2-1, with D possibly matching TRBD2 (6 bases). Trimming removed 4 bases from V and 5 bases from J, with 12 bases in between. This CDR3 is built from 14 residues. Germline V gene sequence: CDR1 SGHAT, CDR2 FQNNGV.

The rearrangement links TRBV7-9 to TRBJ2-3; 10 nucleotides match TRBD1. This CDR3 is 15 amino acids long. The V gene end was trimmed by 5 bases and the J gene end by 6 bases; junction bases not matched to a gene: 8. Germline CDR1 reads SEHNR; CDR2 reads FQNEAQ (reference sequence). Written as DNA, the CDR3 is TGTGCCAGCAGCCCATTCGGGACAGGGGTTGATACGCAGTATTTT. This translates into CASSPFGTGVDTQYF.

This chain links TRBV30 with TRBJ1-1; perhaps TRBD1 as D (5 bases). V was clipped by 1 base and J by 7 bases, with 10 bases between them. The CDR3 spans 12 residues. From germline, CDR1 is GTSNPN and CDR2 SVGIG (reference sequence). The CDR3 protein is CAWSGGSLEAFF. In DNA, the CDR3 is TGTGCCTGGAGTGGGGGCAGCCTTGAAGCTTTCTTT.

The chain combines TRBV9 with TRBJ1-4, with 10 bases fitting TRBD1. The J segment lost 7 bases and the V segment lost 4 bases, leaving 4 bases of the junction unmatched. From germline, CDR1 is SGDLS and CDR2 YYNGEE. CDR3 length: 14 residues. The CDR3 bases are TGTGCCAGCAGCCCTAGGACAGGGGGTGAAAAACTGTTTTTT. Amino acids: CASSPRTGGEKLFF.

The chain joins TRBV18 to TRBJ2-5, with D tentatively TRBD1 (6 bases). CDR1 is KGHSH and CDR2 is LQKENI in the germline V gene. The CDR3 is 14 amino acids. V gave up 4 bases and J gave up 1 base, with 10 bases separating them. CDR3 in amino acids: CASSLDRLQETQYF. The CDR3 nucleotides are TGTGCCAGCTCACTAGACAGGCTCCAAGAGACCCAGTACTTC.

J is TRBJ1-1 and V is TRBV28, with 7 bases identical to TRBD1. V shed 5 bases and J 0 bases; nucleotides not matched to a gene: 9. The germline V gene encodes CDR1 MDHEN and CDR2 SYDVKM. The CDR3 sequence is 16 residues long. Here the CDR3 DNA reads TGTGCCAGCAGTGGAACAGGGGCCAACATGAACACTGAAGCTTTCTTT. Translating it yields CASSGTGANMNTEAFF.

This chain uses TRBV14 with TRBJ1-6; D is possibly TRBD1 (6 bases). V lost 0 bases to trimming and J lost 8 bases, with 14 bases between them. Germline CDR1 and CDR2: SGHDN and FVKESK. The CDR3 runs to 16 residues. The CDR3 DNA reads as TGTGCCAGCAGCCAAGATCCGACAGGTGATCATTCACCCCTCCACTTT. It specifies CASSQDPTGDHSPLHF.

This chain uses TRBV1 with TRBJ2-2; the table's D call, TRBD2, has no DNA check behind it. TRBV1 is labeled a pseudogene. CDR3 size: 17 residues. DNA for the CDR3: TGCACCAGCAGCCAAGACTCGGTAGCGGGGGGCGTTAGGGAGCTGTTTTTT. This gives the protein CTSSQDSVAGGVRELFF.

As DNA, the CDR3 is TGTGCCAGCAGGGCGGGGAACACCGGGGAGCTGTTTTTT. Protein sequence: CASRAGNTGELFF. The chain carries TRBV28 and TRBJ2-2; D might be TRBD2 (5 bases). The length of the CDR3 is 13 residues. Germline CDR1 reads MDHEN; CDR2 reads SYDVKM. The V gene lost 6 bases and the J gene lost 1 base, with 6 bases spanning the gap.

V gene TRBV27 combines with J gene TRBJ1-2; 11 bases are a match to TRBD1. The CDR3 has 16 amino acids. The V gene end was trimmed by 4 bases and the J gene end by 9 bases; junction bases not matched to a gene: 13. Germline loops: CDR1 MNHEY, CDR2 SMNVEV (reference sequence). As DNA, the CDR3 is TGTGCCAGCAGTTACTTTCCGGGACAGGGGGAGGGAAGCTACACCTTC. Translation: CASSYFPGQGEGSYTF.

This chain connects TRBV10-2 to TRBJ1-2, with D possibly TRBD1 on 6 matching bases. Between the trimmed V and J ends, which lost 3 bases and 6 bases, there was a span of 20 bases. This CDR3 is built from 16 residues. CDR1 WSHSY and CDR2 SAAADI come from the germline V gene. Here the CDR3 DNA reads TGCGCCAGCAGTGACGACAGGAACAGGCTGAAAGATGGCTACACCTTC. Encoded protein: CASSDDRNRLKDGYTF.